The 21 T cell receptor beta chains in this list originate from one sample, sequenced in a study of blood T cells in healthy people across ages (dated by TCRdb to 2013 to 2016). Libraries were prepared through 5' RACE. The data were produced on an Illumina HiSeq 2500. A second roughly 6 to 12 cycle PCR used a sample-barcoded 5' primer and a J-beta primer mix. The raw public data were reprocessed by TCRdb itself: fastp quality trimming at Q25, MiXCR clonotype calling, in-frame beta chains only. One record per CDR3 amino acid sequence lists the most common genes and DNA. In all, the sample holds more than 800,000 distinct CDR3 sequences, and about 30% of those were seen once. The ten most abundant clones make up around a sixth of the sample. The sample taken for sequencing was blood. Receptors were obtained from an elderly woman in good health.

This clonotype was observed many times. This chain connects TRBV4-3 to TRBJ2-3; perhaps TRBD2 as D (6 bases). The CDR3 extends over 16 amino acids. The V and J ends lost 1 base and 3 bases respectively, with 14 bases between them. CDR1 LGHNA and CDR2 YSLEER come from the germline V gene. The CDR3 region has the DNA TGCGCCAGCAGCCAAGTTCGGGGGAGCATGACAGATACGCAGTATTTT. Its translation is CASSQVRGSMTDTQYF.

This clonotype was recorded at least ten times. The V call is TRBV7-9, the J call TRBJ1-2, with 8 bases identical to TRBD1. V shed 5 bases and J 7 bases; nucleotides not matched to a gene: 15. Germline V CDR1 and CDR2: SEHNR, FQNEAQ (reference sequence). The CDR3 extends over 16 amino acids. The CDR3 sequence is CASSHLGGTGESGYTF. The CDR3 region has the DNA TGTGCCAGCAGCCACTTGGGGGGGACAGGAGAATCTGGCTACACCTTC.

This clonotype was seen a few times. This chain links TRBV5-5 with TRBJ2-4; D may be TRBD2 (5 bases). V lost 1 base, J lost 11 bases, and 13 bases lay in between. Germline CDR1 reads SGHKS; CDR2 reads YYEKEE (reference sequence). The CDR3 is 13 amino acids. CDR3 protein: CASSLPGFQVQYF. The DNA of the CDR3 is TGTGCCAGCAGCTTGCCGGGATTTCAAGTTCAGTACTTC.

This clonotype has a count of ten or more. The genes are TRBV11-2 and TRBJ2-5, with TRBD1 matching over 7 bases. CDR3 size: 14 residues. With 4 bases clipped from V and 5 bases from J, the junction kept 7 bases outside the gene matches. Germline CDR1 reads SGHAT; CDR2 reads FQNNGV. CDR3 amino acids: CASSSDRVYETQYF. The DNA for the CDR3 is TGTGCCAGCAGCTCCGACAGGGTATATGAGACCCAGTACTTC.

This clonotype appeared many times. This rearrangement joins TRBV5-1 to TRBJ2-1, with D possibly TRBD2 on 6 matching bases. This CDR3 spans 15 amino acids. V was clipped by 4 bases and J by 12 bases, with 23 bases between them. The V gene's germline CDR1 is SGHRS and CDR2 YFSETQ. The CDR3 region has the DNA TGCGCCAGCAGCAAAGACCCGGGACTGCCTAAGGGGCAGTTCTTC. This gives the protein CASSKDPGLPKGQFF.

The chain couples TRBV12-3 or TRBV12-4 to TRBJ2-3, with 11 positions matching TRBD2. This CDR3 has 19 amino acids. Losses at the gene ends were 1 base for V and 0 bases for J; bases not matched to a gene: 9. The CDR3 DNA is TGTGCCAGCAGTTTAGATGCTAGCGGGGGGCCGACTAGCACAGATACGCAGTATTTT. Amino acid sequence: CASSLDASGGPTSTDTQYF.

This clonotype was picked up many times. The chain uses TRBV15 and TRBJ1-2; D is unresolved. CDR1 and CDR2 from the germline V gene are LNHNV and YYDKDF (reference sequence). The CDR3 length is 13 residues. V was cut by 0 bases and J by 4 bases, with 6 bases left in between. The CDR3 spells CATSRDLGYGYTF. CDR3 bases: TGTGCCACCAGCAGAGATCTAGGCTATGGCTACACCTTC.

The CDR3 loop is CASSPPLAGTFGELFF. CDR3 DNA: TGTGCCAGCAGTCCCCCACTAGCGGGGACCTTCGGGGAGCTGTTTTTT. The chain is built from TRBV12-3 or TRBV12-4 and TRBJ2-2, with TRBD2 identical over 10 bases. This CDR3 comprises 16 residues. The V gene end was trimmed by 5 bases and the J gene end by 7 bases; junction bases not matched to a gene: 10.

This clonotype was found a few times. The chain uses TRBV3-1 and TRBJ2-3; 9 bases fit TRBD1. Germline assignment: CDR1 LGHDT and CDR2 YNNKEL (reference sequence). The CDR3 has 14 residues. V trimming: 4 bases; J trimming: 5 bases; junction bases outside the gene matches: 4. This CDR3 reads CASSRGTGIDTQYF. In DNA, the CDR3 is TGTGCCAGCAGCCGTGGGACAGGGATAGATACGCAGTATTTT.

The sample holds a few counts of this clonotype. At one boundary the junction diverges from the germline segment, which might be a read error. This rearrangement joins TRBV12-3 or TRBV12-4 to TRBJ2-3; D may match TRBD1 or TRBD2 (7 bases each). This CDR3 is 14 amino acids long. The CDR3 bases are TGTGCCAGCAGCCTTGTGGGGGGGACAGATGCGCAGTATTTT. This codes for CASSLVGGTDAQYF.

The chain uses TRBV7-2 and TRBJ2-1; 12 nucleotides match TRBD2. Germline CDR1 reads SGHTA; CDR2 reads FQGNSA. The CDR3 length is 19 residues. Unmatched junction bases numbered 24, after V lost 5 bases and J lost 13 bases. In DNA, the CDR3 is TGTGCCAGCAGCGTCGGACTAGCGGGGTCTTCCACCCCTCAAGAGACCCAGTTCTTC. Translation gives CASSVGLAGSSTPQETQFF. Variable domain in full (rest from reference TRBV7-2 and TRBJ2-1): GAGVSQSPSNKVTEKGKDVELRCDPISGHTALYWYRQSLGQGLEFLIYFQGNSAPDKSGLPSDRFSAERTGGSVSTLTIQRTQQEDSAVYLCASSVGLAGSSTPQETQFFGPGTRLTVL.

In this sample, this clonotype turned up a few times. The CDR3 bases are TGTGCCAGCAGCGTAGTAGGACAGGGGGACTATGGCTACACCTTC. This codes for CASSVVGQGDYGYTF. The genes are TRBV9 and TRBJ1-2; 10 nucleotides align to TRBD1. V lost 0 bases, J lost 3 bases, and 2 bases stayed unmatched. The CDR3 is 15 amino acids. Germline V gives CDR1 SGDLS, CDR2 YYNGEE.

This clonotype was observed many times. The chain has TRBV20-1 and TRBJ2-1, with D possibly being TRBD1 (5 bases). V gave up 0 bases and J gave up 3 bases, with 9 bases separating them. Germline V lookup: CDR1 DFQATT, CDR2 SNEGSKA (reference sequence). The CDR3 runs to 14 residues. The CDR3 DNA reads as TGCAGTGCTAGAGATGGTCAGGGCTACAATGAGCAGTTCTTC. It codes for CSARDGQGYNEQFF.

The rearrangement uses TRBV6-5 and TRBJ2-7; no definite D call. V lost 4 bases and J 0 bases, leaving 7 bases between the germline ends. Per germline, CDR1 MNHEY and CDR2 SVGAGI. The CDR3 extends over 13 amino acids. The CDR3 here is CASSSNPSYEQYF. CDR3 bases: TGTGCCAGCAGTTCGAATCCCTCCTACGAGCAGTACTTC.

This clonotype was recorded a few times. The V and J genes are TRBV19 and TRBJ2-1; D perhaps matches TRBD2 (7 bases). The germline V and J ends were trimmed by 9 bases and 4 bases, with 10 bases remaining between them. The CDR3 has 12 residues. Germline V lookup: CDR1 LNHDA, CDR2 SQIVND (reference sequence). The CDR3 DNA reads as TGTGCCAGCGGGGGGCGGTACAATGAGCAGTTCTTC. Residues: CASGGRYNEQFF.

This clonotype came up many times. The chain links TRBV14 to TRBJ2-5; D may correspond to TRBD1 or TRBD2 (5 bases each). V lost 1 base, J lost 2 bases, and 8 bases lay in between. The CDR3 contains 14 residues. The germline V gene encodes CDR1 SGHDN and CDR2 FVKESK. The CDR3, as DNA: TGTGCCAGCAGCCAAGCGAGGGGTCAAGAGACCCAGTACTTC. Translated, it gives CASSQARGQETQYF. The full variable domain, its missing parts supplied by reference TRBV14 and TRBJ2-5, is EAGVTQFPSHSVIEKGQTVTLRCDPISGHDNLYWYRRVMGKEIKFLLHFVKESKQDESGMPNNRFLAERTGGTYSTLKVQPAELEDSGVYFCASSQARGQETQYFGPGTRLLVL.

V gene TRBV28 combines with J gene TRBJ2-5; weak D call: TRBD2 (5 bases). V lost 7 bases to trimming and J lost 5 bases, with 14 bases between them. This CDR3 has 13 amino acids. Per the germline V gene, CDR1 is MDHEN and CDR2 is SYDVKM. CDR3 DNA: TGTGCCAGCACCCCGGGAAGGGTGGAGACCCAGTACTTC. Translated: CASTPGRVETQYF.

As to this clonotype: With a much larger clone just one base away, this may be a read error. The chain uses TRBV15 and TRBJ2-7; 10 positions agree with TRBD1. CDR1 is LNHNV, CDR2 YYDKDF, per germline (reference sequence). The CDR3 covers 15 residues. The CDR3, as DNA: TGTGCCACCAGCAGAGATGGGACAGGGGCCTACGAGCAGTGCTTC. Residues: CATSRDGTGAYEQCF.

This clonotype was recorded at least ten times. The chain joins TRBV7-6 to TRBJ2-3; maybe TRBD1 (5 bases). Germline-derived CDR1 and CDR2 are SGHVS and FNYEAQ. This CDR3 contains 16 residues. V lost 3 bases and J lost 7, with 20 bases in between. The CDR3 DNA is TGTGCCAGCAGCTTTAGGGGCAGGACGGCAGATTATACGCAGTATTTT. Its translation is CASSFRGRTADYTQYF.

The V gene is TRBV12-3 or TRBV12-4, the J gene TRBJ2-1, with 8 bases matching TRBD2. V lost 7 bases to trimming and J lost 4 bases; unmatched junction nucleotides: 6. This CDR3 region has 14 residues. CDR3 sequence (DNA): TGTGCCAGCAAGAGCGGGGGAGTTTACAATGAGCAGTTCTTC. Residues: CASKSGGVYNEQFF.

Note on this clonotype: A read error may be the cause here, since a much bigger clone is one base away. The chain carries TRBV4-1 and TRBJ2-1; D gene ambiguous. CDR3 length: 14 residues. V was shortened by 1 base and J by 9 bases, with 13 bases between the two germline ends. Germline V gene sequence: CDR1 MGHRA, CDR2 YSYEKL. CDR3 in DNA: TGCGCCAGCAGCCAAGCAGTCGTCACGGCTGAGCAGTTCTTC. This gives the protein CASSQAVVTAEQFF.